This TCR beta chain was sequenced in a study of blood T cell repertoires in COVID-19. On the study more broadly: Samples came from the United States, Italy and Spain, spanning acute and convalescent COVID-19. Sample material is recorded as cDNA or gDNA derived from T cells, B-cell-depleted T cells, or PBMCs.

Per germline, CDR1 LNHDA and CDR2 SQIVND (reference sequence). The CDR3 has 13 amino acids. V was shortened by 9 bases and J by 4 bases, with 15 bases between the two germline ends. In the source study's methods: It was from reference gene primer amplification that nucleated cell counts were estimated. Assay used: immunoSEQ multiplex PCR; TCRdb lists only in-frame clones, some missing. The V and J calls and clone size come from that table; D and trimming were worked out from the DNA. The table lists around 280,000 clones, around four fifths of them singletons. The chain recombines TRBV19 with TRBJ1-2; D gene unclear. Sequencing input: peripheral blood. This TCR derives from a woman in her forties or fifties with active or convalescent COVID-19. CDR3 loop: CASSQSVGYGYTF. The DNA for the CDR3 is TGTGCCAGCTCACAGTCCGTGGGCTATGGCTACACCTTC.